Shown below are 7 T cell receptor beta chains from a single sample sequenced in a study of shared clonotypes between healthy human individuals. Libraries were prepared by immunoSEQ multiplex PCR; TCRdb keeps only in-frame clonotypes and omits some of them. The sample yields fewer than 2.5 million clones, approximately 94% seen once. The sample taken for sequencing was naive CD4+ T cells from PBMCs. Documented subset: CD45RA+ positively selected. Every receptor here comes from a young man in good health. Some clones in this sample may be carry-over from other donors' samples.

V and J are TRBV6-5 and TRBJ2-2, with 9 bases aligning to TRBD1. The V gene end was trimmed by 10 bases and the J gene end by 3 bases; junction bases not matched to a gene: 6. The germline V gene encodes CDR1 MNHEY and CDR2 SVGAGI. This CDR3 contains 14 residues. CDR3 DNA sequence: TGTGCCACCTCCCGGGACAGGGACACCGGGGAGCTGTTTTTT. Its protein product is CATSRDRDTGELFF.

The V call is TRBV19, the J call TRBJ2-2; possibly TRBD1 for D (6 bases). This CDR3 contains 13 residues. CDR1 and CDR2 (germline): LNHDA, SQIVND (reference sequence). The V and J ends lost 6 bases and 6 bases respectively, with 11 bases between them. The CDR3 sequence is CASRQGKPGELFF. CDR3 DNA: TGTGCCAGTAGGCAGGGGAAACCCGGGGAGCTGTTTTTT.

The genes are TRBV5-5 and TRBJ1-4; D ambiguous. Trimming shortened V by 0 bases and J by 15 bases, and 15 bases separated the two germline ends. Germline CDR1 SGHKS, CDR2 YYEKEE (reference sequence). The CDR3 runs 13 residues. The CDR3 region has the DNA TGTGCCAGCAGCTTGGGGTACGAGCCTCAAGTGTTTTTT. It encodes CASSLGYEPQVFF.

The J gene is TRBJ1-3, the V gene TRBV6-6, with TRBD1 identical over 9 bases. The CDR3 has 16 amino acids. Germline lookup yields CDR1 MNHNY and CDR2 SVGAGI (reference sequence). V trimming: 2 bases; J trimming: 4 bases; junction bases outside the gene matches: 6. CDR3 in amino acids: CASSYHTGGAGNTIYF. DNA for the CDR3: TGTGCCAGCAGTTACCACACAGGGGGCGCCGGAAACACCATATATTTT.

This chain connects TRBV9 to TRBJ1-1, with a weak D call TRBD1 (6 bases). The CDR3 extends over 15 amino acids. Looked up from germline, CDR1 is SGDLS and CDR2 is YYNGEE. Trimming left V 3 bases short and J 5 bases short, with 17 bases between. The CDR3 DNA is TGTGCCAGCAGCGGGCCCCCTCTCAGGGGAACTGAAGCTTTCTTT. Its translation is CASSGPPLRGTEAFF.

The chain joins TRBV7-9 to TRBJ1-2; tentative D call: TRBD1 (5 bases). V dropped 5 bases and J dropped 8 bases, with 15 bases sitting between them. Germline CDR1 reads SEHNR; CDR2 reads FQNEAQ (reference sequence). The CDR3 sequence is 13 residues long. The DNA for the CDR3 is TGTGCCAGCAGCCGTCGGGACGGTCGAGGCTACACCTTC. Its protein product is CASSRRDGRGYTF.

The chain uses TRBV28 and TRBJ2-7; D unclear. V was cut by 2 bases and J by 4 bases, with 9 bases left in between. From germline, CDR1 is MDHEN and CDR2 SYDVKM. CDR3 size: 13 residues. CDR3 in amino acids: CASSLQWKYEQYF. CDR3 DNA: TGTGCCAGCAGTTTACAATGGAAATACGAGCAGTACTTC. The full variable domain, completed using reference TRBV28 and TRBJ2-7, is DVKVTQSSRYLVKRTGEKVFLECVQDMDHENMFWYRQDPGLGLRLIYFSYDVKMKEKGDIPEGYSVSREKKERFSLILESASTNQTSMYLCASSLQWKYEQYFGPGTRLTVT.